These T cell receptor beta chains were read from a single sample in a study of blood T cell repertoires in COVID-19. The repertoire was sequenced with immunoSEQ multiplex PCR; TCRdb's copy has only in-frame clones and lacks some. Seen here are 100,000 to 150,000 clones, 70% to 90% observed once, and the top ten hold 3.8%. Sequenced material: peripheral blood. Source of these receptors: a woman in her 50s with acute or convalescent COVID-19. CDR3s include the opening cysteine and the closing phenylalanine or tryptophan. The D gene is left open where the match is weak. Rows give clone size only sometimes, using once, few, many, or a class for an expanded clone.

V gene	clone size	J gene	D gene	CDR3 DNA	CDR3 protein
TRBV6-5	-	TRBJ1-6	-	TGTGCCAGCAGCTCAGGGGCTCCACCCCTCCACTTT	CASSSGAPPLHF
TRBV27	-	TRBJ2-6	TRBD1	TGTGCCAGCAGACCAGGGGGCTCTGGGGCCAACGTCCTGACTTTC	CASRPGGSGANVLTF
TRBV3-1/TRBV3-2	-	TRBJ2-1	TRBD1	TGTGCCAGCAGCCCGGGGACAGGGATGGTAAATGAGCAGTTCTTC	CASSPGTGMVNEQFF
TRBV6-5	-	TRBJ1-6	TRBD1	TGTGCCAGCAGTTACGGGACAGTAAGCCCTAATTCACCCCTCCACTTT	CASSYGTVSPNSPLHF
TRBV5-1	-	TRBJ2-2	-	TGCGCCAGCAGACGGGAAACGAACACCGGGGAGCTGTTTTTT	CASRRETNTGELFF
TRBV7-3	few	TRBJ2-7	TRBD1	TGTGCCAGCAGTCCGGACAGGGGGCGCGAGCAGTACTTC	CASSPDRGREQYF
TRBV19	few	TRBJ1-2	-	TGTGCCACCCAAATCGGGATTGGCTACACCTTC	CATQIGIGYTF
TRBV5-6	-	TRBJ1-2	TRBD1	TGTGCCAGCAGCCCTCTTGACAGGGGGTACACCTTC	CASSPLDRGYTF
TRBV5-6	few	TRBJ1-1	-	TGTGCCAGCAGCTTGAGGTGGGTGACTGTTGCTGAAGCTTTCTTT	CASSLRWVTVAEAFF
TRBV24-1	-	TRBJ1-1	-	TGTGCCACCAGTCGGCAGGCTAACACTGAAGCTTTCTTT	CATSRQANTEAFF
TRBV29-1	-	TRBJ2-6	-	TGCAGCGTTGAAGAGTCATCTGGGGCCAACGTCCTGACTTTC	CSVEESSGANVLTF